Following are 25 T cell receptor beta chains from one sample sequenced in a study of blood T cell repertoires in COVID-19 (dated by TCRdb to about 2020). The library was built by means of the immunoSEQ multiplex PCR assay. This immuneACCESS table, as held by TCRdb, lists in-frame sequences with V and J called but not all clones. Of the missing ones, under half trace to an unresolved V gene in checked studies; the others have no known cause. The sample profile shows 200,000 or so clones; almost 80% of them were found once. Approximately 15% of the sample goes to the ten largest clones. The material sequenced was peripheral blood. Receptors were obtained from a man aged 55 to 69 with active or convalescent COVID-19.

As DNA, the CDR3 is TGTGCCAGCAGTGAGAGACATTTCACCGGGGAGCTGTTTTTT. Protein: CASSERHFTGELFF. The J gene is TRBJ2-2, the V gene TRBV2, with D unclear. CDR3 length: 14 amino acids. Per the germline V gene, CDR1 is SNHLY and CDR2 is FYNNEI. Trimming stripped 3 bases from V and 4 bases from J, with 9 bases between.

In this sample, this clone turned up once. Other nucleotide sequences in the sample specify the same CDR3. This chain uses TRBV5-4 with TRBJ2-2; TRBD2 matches 14 bases. Germline CDR1 reads SGHNT; CDR2 reads YYREEE (reference sequence). With 4 bases clipped from V and 0 bases from J, the junction kept 5 bases outside the gene matches. CDR3 length equals 18 residues. The CDR3 DNA reads as TGTGCCAGCAGCCCGGGACTAGCGGGGGCCGCGAACACCGGGGAGCTGTTTTTT. This sequence encodes CASSPGLAGAANTGELFF.

This clone was observed once. The V call is TRBV4-3, the J call TRBJ2-1; 7 bases agree with TRBD2. V gave up 4 bases and J gave up 7 bases; unmatched junction bases: 13. CDR1 is LGHNA and CDR2 is YSLEER in the germline V gene. The CDR3 is made up of 16 amino acids. CDR3 amino acids: CASSLIPGGANNEQFF. Here the CDR3 DNA reads TGCGCCAGCAGCCTCATACCGGGAGGCGCCAATAATGAGCAGTTCTTC.

V usage is TRBV7-2 and J usage is TRBJ2-2; D ambiguous. Per germline, CDR1 SGHTA and CDR2 FQGNSA. This CDR3 contains 13 residues. Trimming took off 5 bases at V and 6 bases at J, with 10 bases between the two ends. The CDR3 sequence is CASSRPGAGELFF. CDR3 in DNA: TGTGCCAGCAGCCGGCCAGGCGCCGGGGAGCTGTTTTTT.

The V gene is TRBV20-1, the J gene TRBJ1-4; unclear D gene. Per germline, CDR1 DFQATT and CDR2 SNEGSKA (reference sequence). The CDR3 totals 11 residues. Trimming pared 7 bases from V and 7 bases from J, leaving 10 bases between. The CDR3 spells CSVEFSEKLFF. In DNA form, the CDR3 reads TGCAGTGTTGAGTTTTCTGAAAAACTGTTTTTT.

This clone was counted a few times. The chain has TRBV7-6 and TRBJ2-1; D uncertain. There are 12 residues in the CDR3. V was trimmed by 0 bases and J by 7 bases, leaving 4 bases between them. CDR1 is SGHVS, CDR2 FNYEAQ, per germline. The CDR3 spells CASSLALNEQFF. The CDR3 nucleotides read TGTGCCAGCAGCTTAGCACTAAATGAGCAGTTCTTC.

This chain connects TRBV2 to TRBJ2-7, with 9 bases matching TRBD2. Germline CDR1 reads SNHLY; CDR2 reads FYNNEI. Losses at the gene ends were 7 bases for V and 3 bases for J; bases not matched to a gene: 7. CDR3 length: 14 amino acids. The CDR3 coding sequence is TGTGCCAGCACGGGCGGACTAGCGATCTACGAGCAGTACTTC. Its translation: CASTGGLAIYEQYF.

The chain recombines TRBV2 with TRBJ2-1, with D possibly TRBD2 on 6 matching bases. Germline CDR1 is SNHLY and CDR2 is FYNNEI. Deletions cut 6 bases from V and 9 bases from J, with 9 bases between. CDR3 length equals 11 residues. The CDR3: CASRGEVEQFF. CDR3 DNA: TGTGCCAGCAGGGGGGAGGTTGAGCAGTTCTTC.

The rearrangement joins TRBV4-1 to TRBJ2-3; D ambiguous. The V and J ends lost 4 bases and 2 bases respectively, with 10 bases between them. Per the germline V gene, CDR1 is MGHRA and CDR2 is YSYEKL. This CDR3 comprises 14 residues. The CDR3 DNA follows: TGCGCCAGCAGCCTAGAGACTGCCACAGATACGCAGTATTTT. This sequence encodes CASSLETATDTQYF.

Regarding this clone: The germline gene is not matched at one end of the junction; a read error may be the cause. The chain uses TRBV30 and TRBJ2-2, with D maybe TRBD1 (6 bases). The germline V gene encodes CDR1 GTSNPN and CDR2 SVGIG (reference sequence). The CDR3 is made up of 14 amino acids. CDR3 protein: CAWSRGSNSGELFF. CDR3 bases: TGTGCCTGGAGCAGGGGCTCGAACTCCGGGGAGCTGTTTTTT. The full variable domain, its missing parts supplied by reference TRBV30 and TRBJ2-2, is SQTIHQWPATLVQPVGSPLSLECTVEGTSNPNLYWYRQAAGRGLQLLFYSVGIGQISSEVPQNLSASRPQDRQFILSSKKLLLSDSGFYLCAWSRGSNSGELFFGEGSRLTVL.

The chain employs TRBV11-3 and TRBJ2-1; no clear D. CDR3 length: 11 amino acids. CDR1 is SGHNT, CDR2 YENEEA, per germline. V shed 1 base and J shed 10 bases, with 5 bases lying between them. The CDR3 loop reads CASSLGAEQFF. CDR3 nucleotides: TGTGCCAGCAGCTTAGGGGCGGAGCAGTTCTTC.

This clone was observed a handful of times. The rearrangement links TRBV2 to TRBJ2-7; 7 bases align to TRBD1. CDR1 SNHLY and CDR2 FYNNEI come from the germline V gene. The CDR3 extends over 12 amino acids. Trimming at V came to 2 bases and at J to 6 bases, leaving 1 base not matched to a gene. For the CDR3, the DNA is TGTGCCAGCAGTGAACAGGGGGTCGAGCAGTACTTC. Its translation: CASSEQGVEQYF.

This chain connects TRBV3-1 (or the pseudogene TRBV3-2) to TRBJ2-1; 7 nucleotides line up with TRBD2. This CDR3 region has 15 residues. With 1 base clipped from V and 9 bases from J, the junction kept 9 bases outside the gene matches. Germline V gives CDR1 LGHDT, CDR2 YNNKEL (reference sequence). CDR3 in amino acids: CASSQAERERGEQFF. The CDR3 region has the DNA TGTGCCAGCAGCCAAGCCGAGCGGGAAAGGGGTGAGCAGTTCTTC.

The chain couples TRBV28 to TRBJ1-3, with no clear D. Germline-derived CDR1 and CDR2 are MDHEN and SYDVKM. V was clipped by 5 bases and J by 0 bases, with 11 bases between them. CDR3 size: 15 residues. The CDR3, as DNA: TGTGCCAGCAGTGCCCCCAGGCTCTCTGGAAACACCATATATTTT. This gives the protein CASSAPRLSGNTIYF.

The rearrangement uses TRBV18 and TRBJ2-5, with a weak D call TRBD1 (5 bases). Trimming shortened V by 1 base and J by 3 bases, and 9 bases separated the two germline ends. Germline CDR1 reads KGHSH; CDR2 reads LQKENI. The CDR3 totals 14 residues. The CDR3 bases are TGTGCCAGCTCACCACTGACAGAAGAAGAGACCCAGTACTTC. It translates to CASSPLTEEETQYF.

The V and J genes are TRBV28 and TRBJ2-7, with unresolved D. Germline V gene data show CDR1 as MDHEN and CDR2 as SYDVKM. The CDR3 runs to 15 residues. Trimming shortened V by 4 bases and J by 1 base, and 14 bases separated the two germline ends. The CDR3 protein is CASSSLNQFSYEQYF. DNA for the CDR3: TGTGCCAGCAGTTCCCTCAACCAGTTTTCCTACGAGCAGTACTTC.

The J gene is TRBJ2-2, the V gene TRBV18, with TRBD2 as a possible D gene (6 bases). Germline CDR1 and CDR2: KGHSH and LQKENI. Trimming took off 1 base at V and 7 bases at J, with 7 bases between the two ends. The CDR3 has 13 residues. The CDR3 DNA reads TGTGCCAGCTCACCACAGGAGGGCGGGGAGCTGTTTTTT. This codes for CASSPQEGGELFF.

V is TRBV6-5 and J is TRBJ1-3; TRBD1 might be the D (5 bases). The germline CDR1 and CDR2 sequences are MNHEY and SVGAGI. This CDR3 is built from 15 residues. Trimming pared 2 bases from V and 4 bases from J, leaving 12 bases between. CDR3 in amino acids: CASSYRGAAGNTIYF. For the CDR3, the DNA is TGTGCCAGCAGTTACCGTGGGGCCGCGGGAAACACCATATATTTT.

The V gene is TRBV5-6, the J gene TRBJ2-2, with TRBD2 matching 15 bases. Trimming took 4 bases from V and 5 from J; bases not matched to a gene: 9. Germline values: CDR1 SGHDT, CDR2 YYEEEE. This CDR3 has 18 amino acids. CDR3 DNA sequence: TGTGCCAGCAGCCAATTGGGACTAGCGGGAGGAGGAACCGGGGAGCTGTTTTTT. Translation: CASSQLGLAGGGTGELFF.

The V and J genes are TRBV29-1 and TRBJ2-4; no clear D. CDR3 length: 13 amino acids. CDR1 SQVTM and CDR2 ANQGSEA come from the germline V gene. Between the trimmed V and J ends, which lost 4 bases and 4 bases, there was a span of 11 bases. This chain's CDR3 is CSVVAVLKNIQYF. CDR3 DNA sequence: TGCAGCGTTGTGGCCGTATTGAAAAACATTCAGTACTTC. Combining the CDR3 with reference TRBV29-1 and TRBJ2-4 gives the whole variable domain SAVISQKPSRDICQRGTSLTIQCQVDSQVTMMFWYRQQPGQSLTLIATANQGSEATYESGFVIDKFPISRPNLTFSTLTVSNMSPEDSSIYLCSVVAVLKNIQYFGAGTRLSVL.

V is TRBV5-1 and J is TRBJ2-1, with D tentatively TRBD2 (6 bases). The V end was cut by 4 bases, the J end by 8 bases, with 19 bases between. Per the germline V gene, CDR1 is SGHRS and CDR2 is YFSETQ. CDR3 size: 15 residues. Here the CDR3 DNA reads TGCGCCAGCAGCCCGGAGGGGTCCGGACTGGATGAGCAGTTCTTC. Its translation is CASSPEGSGLDEQFF. The variable domain in full, with the rest retrieved from reference TRBV5-1 and TRBJ2-1, is KAGVTQTPRYLIKTRGQQVTLSCSPISGHRSVSWYQQTPGQGLQFLFEYFSETQRNKGNFPGRFSGRQFSNSRSEMNVSTLELGDSALYLCASSPEGSGLDEQFFGPGTRLTVL.

The CDR3 region has the DNA TGTGCCAGTAGTATAGGGGGAGGCGACGAGCAGTACTTC. Amino acid sequence: CASSIGGGDEQYF. V gene TRBV19 combines with J gene TRBJ2-7, with a weak D call TRBD2 (6 bases). The germline CDR1 and CDR2 sequences are LNHDA and SQIVND (reference sequence). V was cut by 1 base and J by 5 bases, with 9 bases left in between. The CDR3 runs 13 residues.

The chain joins TRBV2 to TRBJ1-1, with 10 bases matching TRBD1. The V gene's germline CDR1 is SNHLY and CDR2 FYNNEI. The CDR3 consists of 12 residues. The V gene end was trimmed by 6 bases and the J gene end by 10 bases; junction bases not matched to a gene: 5. CDR3 coding DNA: TGTGCCAGCAGCGATGACAGGGGGCGAGCTTTCTTT. Encoded protein: CASSDDRGRAFF.

The rearrangement uses TRBV3-1 (or the pseudogene TRBV3-2) and TRBJ2-2, with 7 bases matching TRBD2. The CDR3 sequence is 16 residues long. The V and J ends lost 4 bases and 7 bases, in that order; junction bases with no gene match: 12. Germline CDR1 is LGHDT and CDR2 is YNNKEL (reference sequence). CDR3 region: CASSPGRGRMHGELFF. The CDR3 nucleotides read TGTGCCAGCAGCCCGGGGAGGGGACGGATGCACGGGGAGCTGTTTTTT.

This rearrangement joins TRBV6-5 to TRBJ1-2; weak D call: TRBD1 (6 bases). The CDR3 consists of 13 residues. Trimming shortened V by 6 bases and J by 4 bases, and 12 bases separated the two germline ends. Germline values: CDR1 MNHEY, CDR2 SVGAGI. CDR3: CASRTGQRYGYTF. DNA for the CDR3: TGTGCCAGCAGGACCGGACAGCGCTATGGCTACACCTTC.